Presented here are 30 T cell receptor beta chains from one specimen sequenced in a study of read filtering for tumor transcriptome and immune sequencing (dated by TCRdb to the early 2020s). TCRdb records Illumina HiSeq 4000 as the sequencer. TCR libraries were built from roughly 440 ng RNA with the Immunoverse kit, using molecular barcoded adaptors covering alpha/delta and beta/gamma chains. TCRdb reprocessed the public reads (quality trimming at Q25 with fastp, clone calling with MiXCR) and kept in-frame beta chains. Every distinct CDR3 protein forms one entry, paired with its most common genes and DNA. This sample lists 90,000 or so distinct CDR3 sequences; 20% to 25% were detected once. The top ten hold about an eighth of the sample. Sequencing was done on a sample of a population of CD138-negative cells sorted from bone marrow. The cell subset or site label of this sample denotes: bone marrow mononuclear cells depleted of CD138+ plasma/myeloma cells by negative magnetic selection. The receptors shown here come from a donor aged 40 or older with multiple myeloma.

This clonotype was detected ten times or more. The chain combines TRBV6-2 or TRBV6-3 with TRBJ2-1, with 10 nucleotides matching TRBD2. The germline V gene encodes CDR1 MNHEY and CDR2 SVGEGT. This CDR3 spans 16 amino acids. J was trimmed by 7 bases and V by 6 bases; bases with no gene match: 12. The chain's CDR3 is CASRRPGLATHNEQFF. The CDR3 bases are TGTGCCAGCAGACGACCGGGACTAGCGACACATAATGAGCAGTTCTTC.

This chain uses TRBV2 with TRBJ2-5; D is uncertain. Trimming left V 6 bases short and J 2 bases short, with 13 bases between. Germline CDR1 SNHLY, CDR2 FYNNEI. This CDR3 comprises 14 residues. CDR3 nucleotides: TGTGCCAGCAGCCGGACGCACACACAAGAGACCCAGTACTTC. This encodes CASSRTHTQETQYF.

This clonotype was observed many times. At one boundary the junction diverges from the germline segment, which might be a read error. V usage is TRBV14 and J usage is TRBJ2-7, with D hard to call. CDR1 is SGHDN, CDR2 FVKESK, per germline. The CDR3 covers 12 residues. CDR3 nucleotides: TGTGCCAGCAGCCGGTCGGGCCACCCTCTGGACTTC. Protein product: CASSRSGHPLDF.

CDR3 coding DNA: TGCAGTGCTAGATTGAGCAGGGGGTACAATGAGCAGTTCTTC. Protein: CSARLSRGYNEQFF. The rearrangement uses TRBV20-1 and TRBJ2-1; 7 nucleotides line up with TRBD1. The V gene end was trimmed by 2 bases and the J gene end by 4 bases; junction bases not matched to a gene: 5. Germline lookup yields CDR1 DFQATT and CDR2 SNEGSKA (reference sequence). The CDR3 length is 14 residues.

This clonotype was seen many times. V and J are TRBV12-3 or TRBV12-4 and TRBJ1-1; D possibly corresponds to TRBD1 (5 bases). Between the trimmed V and J ends, which lost 3 bases and 7 bases, there was a span of 15 bases. CDR3 length equals 14 residues. Here the CDR3 reads CASSFTGGGIEAFF. In DNA, the CDR3 is TGTGCCAGCAGTTTCACTGGGGGGGGGATTGAAGCTTTCTTT.

This clonotype was found a few times. The chain employs TRBV4-1 and TRBJ2-1; 9 positions match TRBD2. The CDR3 loop spans 15 amino acids. The V gene's germline CDR1 is MGHRA and CDR2 YSYEKL. V trimming: 1 base; J trimming: 8 bases; junction bases outside the gene matches: 6. The CDR3, as DNA: TGCGCCAGCAGCCAAGTCCAGCGGGGGGACGATGAGCAGTTCTTC. Amino acid sequence: CASSQVQRGDDEQFF.

Details on this clonotype: This may stem from a read error, because a much larger clone lies one nucleotide away. This chain links TRBV29-1 with TRBJ2-3; D tentatively fits TRBD1 or TRBD2 (5 bases each). CDR1 and CDR2 (germline): SQVTM, ANQGSEA. Trimming cost V 8 bases and J 7 bases, with 10 bases left between them. The CDR3 is 10 residues long. The CDR3 protein is CSTGANTQYF. CDR3 sequence (DNA): TGCAGCACCGGGGCAAATACGCAGTATTTT.

Many counts were recorded for this clonotype. The chain combines TRBV5-1 with TRBJ1-1, with 7 bases that match TRBD1. Looked up from germline, CDR1 is SGHRS and CDR2 is YFSETQ. V lost 3 bases, J lost 5 bases, and 7 bases stayed unmatched. The CDR3 is 14 residues long. The CDR3 reads CASSSTGWETEAFF. In DNA form, the CDR3 reads TGCGCCAGCAGCTCGACAGGGTGGGAGACTGAAGCTTTCTTT.

Here the CDR3 DNA reads TGTGCCAGCAGCCCTCGACTAGCGGAAGAGACCCAGTACTTC. Amino acid sequence: CASSPRLAEETQYF. The J gene is TRBJ2-5, the V gene TRBV7-9; TRBD2 matches 9 bases. CDR1 and CDR2 (germline): SEHNR, FQNEAQ (reference sequence). V lost 5 bases and J lost 3; bases outside the gene matches: 4. This CDR3 is built from 14 residues.

This clonotype was picked up many times. The genes are TRBV28 and TRBJ2-2, with 10 bases fitting TRBD2. The trim removed 6 bases at V and 5 bases at J, leaving 3 bases unmatched. CDR3 length: 14 amino acids. In germline, CDR1 is MDHEN, CDR2 SYDVKM. CDR3: CASRAGGRTGELFF. The CDR3 DNA reads as TGTGCCAGCAGAGCGGGGGGGCGAACCGGGGAGCTGTTTTTT.

This rearrangement joins TRBV20-1 to TRBJ2-3, with a weak D call TRBD2 (5 bases). V lost 7 bases to trimming and J lost 5 bases, with 16 bases between them. CDR3 length: 13 amino acids. Germline CDR1 and CDR2: DFQATT and SNEGSKA (reference sequence). In nucleotides, the CDR3 is TGCAGTGAGAAGAGCGGACCTTTAGATACGCAGTATTTT. This translates into CSEKSGPLDTQYF.

This clonotype has only one observation. This may stem from a read error, because a much larger clone lies one nucleotide away. Because the CDR3 is missing its conserved closing phenylalanine or tryptophan, this is likely a read error. This sequence joins TRBV2 and TRBJ1-2; 7 nucleotides line up with TRBD1. The CDR3 runs 15 residues. Germline V CDR1 and CDR2: SNHLY, FYNNEI. Trimming at V came to 8 bases and at J to 4 bases, leaving 13 bases not matched to a gene. The CDR3 DNA is TGTGCCAGCCGAAGTTTAGGGGGCGCTGGCTATGGCTACACCTAC. It encodes CASRSLGGAGYGYTY.

Many counts were recorded for this clonotype. The chain recombines TRBV20-1 with TRBJ1-6, with unresolved D. Trimming shortened V by 3 bases and J by 0 bases, and 9 bases separated the two germline ends. This CDR3 is built from 15 residues. Germline V lookup: CDR1 DFQATT, CDR2 SNEGSKA (reference sequence). The CDR3 nucleotides read TGCAGTGCTAGGACTGATCCCTCCTATAATTCACCCCTCCACTTT. Protein sequence: CSARTDPSYNSPLHF.

This clonotype was observed many times. The CDR3 DNA is TGTGCCAGCAGTGAAGAAGGGGGACAGGCCCCCAACCCGTACAATGAGCAGTTCTTC. Protein product: CASSEEGGQAPNPYNEQFF. V usage is TRBV6-1 and J usage is TRBJ2-1; 8 bases are a match to TRBD1. The CDR3 has 19 residues. Germline CDR1 is MNHNS and CDR2 is SASEGT. The V gene end was trimmed by 1 base and the J gene end by 4 bases; junction bases not matched to a gene: 15.

For this clonotype: A single base separates this from a much larger clone, so it may be a read error. This chain joins TRBV20-1 and TRBJ1-1; D may be TRBD1 (5 bases). CDR3 length: 14 amino acids. CDR1 and CDR2 from the germline V gene are DFQATT and SNEGSKA (reference sequence). The CDR3 loop is CSARQHQGPTKAFF. In nucleotides, the CDR3 is TGCAGTGCTAGACAACATCAGGGCCCCACTAAAGCTTTCTTT.

This clonotype was recorded at least ten times. V is TRBV29-1 and J is TRBJ2-1; the D is unclear. The V and J ends lost 4 bases and 10 bases respectively, with 14 bases between them. The CDR3 totals 12 residues. Germline V gene data show CDR1 as SQVTM and CDR2 as ANQGSEA. The CDR3 spells CSVGGYAREQFF. In DNA form, the CDR3 reads TGCAGCGTTGGAGGCTACGCGAGGGAGCAGTTCTTC.

The V and J genes are TRBV10-3 and TRBJ2-1, with D possibly matching TRBD2 (6 bases). V gave up 5 bases and J gave up 12 bases, with 23 bases separating them. Germline lookup yields CDR1 ENHRY and CDR2 SYGVKD. The length of the CDR3 is 15 residues. The CDR3 here is CAISNTGTAIIGQFF. CDR3 coding DNA: TGTGCCATCAGTAACACCGGGACTGCAATAATAGGGCAGTTCTTC.

The sample holds a few counts of this clonotype. The V call is TRBV29-1, the J call TRBJ1-2; D is possibly TRBD1 (5 bases). This CDR3 has 14 amino acids. Trimming cost V 6 bases and J 5 bases, with 19 bases left between them. CDR1 is SQVTM, CDR2 ANQGSEA, per germline. The CDR3 DNA reads TGCAGCGTCGTCGTCGCTTGGGACGTTTATGGCTACACCTTC. Its translation is CSVVVAWDVYGYTF.

This clonotype has ten or more counts. CDR3 nucleotide sequence: TGTGCCAGCAGCCTTAGCGGGGCCGCGGATACGCAGTATTTT. Translated: CASSLSGAADTQYF. The rearrangement uses TRBV2 and TRBJ2-3, with 8 bases that match TRBD2. The trim removed 6 bases at V and 6 bases at J, leaving 8 bases unmatched. CDR3 length: 14 residues. Looked up from germline, CDR1 is SNHLY and CDR2 is FYNNEI.

This clonotype is judged medium-sized. The chain has TRBV7-9 and TRBJ2-6; 7 nucleotides line up with TRBD1. V dropped 5 bases and J dropped 1; count of bases not matched to a gene: 5. CDR3 length: 16 amino acids. The germline CDR1 and CDR2 sequences are SEHNR and FQNEAQ (reference sequence). The CDR3 DNA reads as TGTGCCAGCAGCCCCAACAGGGGATCTGGGGCCAACGTCCTGACTTTC. This sequence encodes CASSPNRGSGANVLTF.

This clonotype was seen more than once but under ten times. The chain employs TRBV4-1 and TRBJ1-4; a weak D match, TRBD1 (6 bases). The V end was cut by 5 bases, the J end by 0 bases, with 16 bases between. CDR3 length: 17 amino acids. Germline V gene data show CDR1 as MGHRA and CDR2 as YSYEKL. CDR3 DNA: TGCGCCAGCAGCTGGGCCCAACGGACAGCAACTAATGAAAAACTGTTTTTT. Amino acids: CASSWAQRTATNEKLFF.

This clonotype was detected ten times or more. J is TRBJ2-1 and V is TRBV7-2, with D tentatively TRBD1 (6 bases). The CDR3 length is 14 residues. Trimming shortened V by 5 bases and J by 4 bases, and 12 bases separated the two germline ends. The V gene's germline CDR1 is SGHTA and CDR2 FQGNSA. CDR3 nucleotide sequence: TGTGCCAGCAGCGGATCGGGACAATACAATGAGCAGTTCTTC. As protein: CASSGSGQYNEQFF.

This clonotype appeared many times. This chain joins TRBV28 and TRBJ1-4; D is possibly TRBD1 (5 bases). Trimming took off 5 bases at V and 5 bases at J, with 15 bases between the two ends. Per the germline V gene, CDR1 is MDHEN and CDR2 is SYDVKM. This CDR3 has 15 residues. This chain's CDR3 is CASSQPGASNEKLFF. The DNA of the CDR3 is TGTGCCAGCAGTCAACCCGGGGCCTCAAATGAAAAACTGTTTTTT.

In this sample, this clonotype turned up many times. This chain joins TRBV7-9 and TRBJ1-1; D remains ambiguous. Germline CDR1 reads SEHNR; CDR2 reads FQNEAQ (reference sequence). V lost 5 bases to trimming and J lost 7 bases, with 14 bases between them. The CDR3 extends over 13 amino acids. CDR3 sequence: CASSRGLNYEAFF. CDR3 DNA: TGTGCCAGCAGCCGTGGACTGAATTATGAAGCTTTCTTT.

The chain joins TRBV6-2 or TRBV6-3 to TRBJ2-4; the D is unclear. The CDR3 covers 15 residues. V gave up 0 bases and J gave up 5 bases, with 11 bases separating them. Germline V gene lookup returns CDR1 MNHEY and CDR2 SVGEGT. CDR3 in DNA: TGTGCCAGCAGTTACTCTTCCGGTCGGCAAAACATTCAGTACTTC. Amino acid sequence: CASSYSSGRQNIQYF.

This clonotype was picked up a small number of times. The genes are TRBV2 and TRBJ1-1; 7 bases align to TRBD1. The CDR3 length is 13 residues. Germline V lookup: CDR1 SNHLY, CDR2 FYNNEI. V lost 7 bases, J lost 4 bases, and 6 bases stayed unmatched. The CDR3 loop is CASTQGTGTEAFF. The CDR3 region has the DNA TGTGCCAGCACACAGGGGACCGGCACTGAAGCTTTCTTT.

At least ten counts were recorded for this clonotype. V is TRBV5-1 and J is TRBJ1-1; D perhaps matches TRBD1 (6 bases). CDR1 is SGHRS, CDR2 YFSETQ, per germline. The CDR3 is 12 amino acids. V was cut by 0 bases and J by 9 bases, with 9 bases left in between. In DNA form, the CDR3 reads TGCGCCAGCAGCTTGGACAGGGTAAAAGCTTTCTTT. This translates into CASSLDRVKAFF.

This clonotype occurred many times. The rearrangement links TRBV4-1 to TRBJ2-7; tentatively, D is TRBD1 (6 bases). V dropped 2 bases and J dropped 1 base, with 9 bases sitting between them. The germline CDR1 and CDR2 sequences are MGHRA and YSYEKL. This CDR3 comprises 14 residues. CDR3 sequence reads: CASSQQQGSYEQYF. CDR3 sequence (DNA): TGCGCCAGCAGCCAACAACAGGGTTCCTACGAGCAGTACTTC.

At least ten counts were recorded for this clonotype. The chain uses TRBV5-1 and TRBJ2-5, with D perhaps given as TRBD1 or TRBD2 (7 bases each). In germline, CDR1 is SGHRS, CDR2 YFSETQ. V lost 4 bases, J lost 3 bases, and 13 bases lay in between. The CDR3 spans 14 residues. In DNA form, the CDR3 reads TGCGCCAGCAGCCAACAGGGGAGGGAAGAGACCCAGTACTTC. This sequence encodes CASSQQGREETQYF.

The chain links TRBV7-9 to TRBJ2-1; TRBD2 matches 11 bases. CDR1 is SEHNR, CDR2 FQNEAQ, per germline (reference sequence). Trimming removed 2 bases from V and 4 bases from J; junction bases left unmatched: 1. The CDR3 runs to 15 residues. This CDR3 is CASSLLAGGYNEQFF. CDR3 in DNA: TGTGCCAGCAGCTTACTAGCGGGGGGTTACAATGAGCAGTTCTTC.